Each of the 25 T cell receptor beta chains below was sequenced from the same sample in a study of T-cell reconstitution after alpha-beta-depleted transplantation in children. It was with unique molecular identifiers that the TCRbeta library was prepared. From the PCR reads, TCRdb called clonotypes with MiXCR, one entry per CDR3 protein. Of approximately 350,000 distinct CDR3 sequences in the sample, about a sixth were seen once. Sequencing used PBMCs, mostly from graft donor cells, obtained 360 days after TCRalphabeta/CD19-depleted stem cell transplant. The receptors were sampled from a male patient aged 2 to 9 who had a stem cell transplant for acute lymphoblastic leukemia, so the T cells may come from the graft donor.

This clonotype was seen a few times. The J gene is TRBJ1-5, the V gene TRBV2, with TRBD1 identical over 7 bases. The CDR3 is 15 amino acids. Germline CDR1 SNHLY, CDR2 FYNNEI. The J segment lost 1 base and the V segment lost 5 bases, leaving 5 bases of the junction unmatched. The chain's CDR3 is CASSLQGRSNQPQHF. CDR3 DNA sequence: TGTGCCAGCAGTCTACAGGGGAGAAGCAATCAGCCCCAGCATTTT.

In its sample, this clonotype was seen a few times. DNA of the CDR3: TGTGCCAGCAGTTACTCGAAACCGACAGGGCTGAACACCGGGGAGCTGTTTTTT. Protein: CASSYSKPTGLNTGELFF. The chain combines TRBV6-2 or TRBV6-3 with TRBJ2-2; TRBD1 aligns across 7 bases. With V trimmed by 0 bases and J by 1 base, 8 bases remained unmatched. Germline lookup yields CDR1 MNHEY and CDR2 SVGEGT. This CDR3 contains 18 residues.

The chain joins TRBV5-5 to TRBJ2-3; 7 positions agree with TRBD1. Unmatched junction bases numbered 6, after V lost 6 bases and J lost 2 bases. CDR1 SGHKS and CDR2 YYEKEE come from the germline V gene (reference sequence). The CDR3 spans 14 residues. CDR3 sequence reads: CASTSGQTTDTQYF. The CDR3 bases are TGTGCCAGCACCTCGGGACAGACCACAGATACGCAGTATTTT.

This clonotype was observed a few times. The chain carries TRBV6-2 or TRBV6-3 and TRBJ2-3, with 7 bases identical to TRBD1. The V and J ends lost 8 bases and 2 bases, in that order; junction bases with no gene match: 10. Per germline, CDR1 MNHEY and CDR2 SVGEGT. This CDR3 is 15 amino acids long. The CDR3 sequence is CASGVRDSYTDTQYF. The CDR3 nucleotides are TGTGCCAGCGGGGTCCGGGACAGCTACACAGATACGCAGTATTTT.

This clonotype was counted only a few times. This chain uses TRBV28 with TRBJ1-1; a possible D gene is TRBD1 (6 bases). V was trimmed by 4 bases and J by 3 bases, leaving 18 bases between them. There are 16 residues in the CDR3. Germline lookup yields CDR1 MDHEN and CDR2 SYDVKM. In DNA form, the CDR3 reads TGTGCCAGCAGTTCGTCCCTGGGAAAGGGGGACACTGAAGCTTTCTTT. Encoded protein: CASSSSLGKGDTEAFF.

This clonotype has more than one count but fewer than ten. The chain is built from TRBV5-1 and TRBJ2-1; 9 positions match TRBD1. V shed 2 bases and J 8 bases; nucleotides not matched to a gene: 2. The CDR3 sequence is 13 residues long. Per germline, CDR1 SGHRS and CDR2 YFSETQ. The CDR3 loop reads CASSFTGGDEQFF. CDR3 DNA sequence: TGCGCCAGCAGCTTTACAGGGGGCGATGAGCAGTTCTTC.

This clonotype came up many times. The CDR3 DNA sequence: TGTGCCAGCTCACCCAGGGGTGGTGAGACCCAGTACTTC. Amino acid sequence: CASSPRGGETQYF. V gene TRBV18 combines with J gene TRBJ2-5, with D maybe TRBD1 (6 bases). The V end lost 3 bases, the J end lost 5 bases, and 10 bases lay between the germline ends. The CDR3 totals 13 residues. CDR1 and CDR2 from the germline V gene are KGHSH and LQKENI.

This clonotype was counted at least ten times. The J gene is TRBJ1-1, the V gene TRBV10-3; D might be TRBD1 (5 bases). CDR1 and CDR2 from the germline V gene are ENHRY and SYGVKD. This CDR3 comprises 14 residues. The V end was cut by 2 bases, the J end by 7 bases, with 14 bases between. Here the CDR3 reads CAISEEDSKLEAFF. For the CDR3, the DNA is TGTGCCATCAGTGAGGAAGACAGCAAACTTGAAGCTTTCTTT.

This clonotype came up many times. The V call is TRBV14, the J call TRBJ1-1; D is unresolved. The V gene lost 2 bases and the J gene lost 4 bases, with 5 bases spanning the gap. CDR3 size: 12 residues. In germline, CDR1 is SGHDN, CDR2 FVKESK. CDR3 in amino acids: CASSQSGTEAFF. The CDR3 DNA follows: TGTGCCAGCAGCCAATCGGGCACTGAAGCTTTCTTT.

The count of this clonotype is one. CDR3 DNA: TGTGCTAGTGGAGTCCTCAAGCCCCAGCATTTT. This gives the protein CASGVLKPQHF. The chain is built from TRBV12-5 and TRBJ1-5; D remains ambiguous. CDR3 length: 11 amino acids. The V gene's germline CDR1 is LGHNT and CDR2 FRNRAP. Trimming took 6 bases from V and 8 from J, leaving 8 bases between them.

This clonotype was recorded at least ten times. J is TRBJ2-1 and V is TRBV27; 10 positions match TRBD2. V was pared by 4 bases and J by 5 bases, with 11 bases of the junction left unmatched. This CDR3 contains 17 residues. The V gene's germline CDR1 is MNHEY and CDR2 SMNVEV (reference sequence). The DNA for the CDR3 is TGTGCCAGCAGTTCACTAGCGGGACTAGGGAAACACAATGAGCAGTTCTTC. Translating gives CASSSLAGLGKHNEQFF.

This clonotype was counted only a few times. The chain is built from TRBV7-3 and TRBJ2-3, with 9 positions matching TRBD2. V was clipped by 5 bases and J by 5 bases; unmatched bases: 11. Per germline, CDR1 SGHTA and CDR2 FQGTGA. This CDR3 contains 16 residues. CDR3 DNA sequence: TGTGCCAGCAGCCATGGCCTAGCGGGACCCGAAGATACGCAGTATTTT. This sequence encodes CASSHGLAGPEDTQYF.

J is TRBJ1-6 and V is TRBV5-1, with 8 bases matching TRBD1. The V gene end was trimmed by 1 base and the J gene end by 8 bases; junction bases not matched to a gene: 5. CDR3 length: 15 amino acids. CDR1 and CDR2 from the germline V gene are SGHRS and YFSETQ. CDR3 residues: CASSLWTGQDSPLHF. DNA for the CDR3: TGCGCCAGCAGCTTGTGGACAGGGCAAGATTCACCCCTCCACTTT.

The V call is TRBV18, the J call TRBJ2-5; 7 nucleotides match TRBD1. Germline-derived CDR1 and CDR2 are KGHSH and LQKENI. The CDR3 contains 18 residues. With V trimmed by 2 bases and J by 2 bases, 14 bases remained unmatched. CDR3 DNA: TGTGCCAGCTCACCAACGGGACCTGGACAGGCTATTCAAGAGACCCAGTACTTC. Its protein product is CASSPTGPGQAIQETQYF. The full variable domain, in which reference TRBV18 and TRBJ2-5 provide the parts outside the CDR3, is NAGVMQNPRHLVRRRGQEARLRCSPMKGHSHVYWYRQLPEEGLKFMVYLQKENIIDESGMPKERFSAEFPKEGPSILRIQQVVRGDSAAYFCASSPTGPGQAIQETQYFGPGTRLLVL.

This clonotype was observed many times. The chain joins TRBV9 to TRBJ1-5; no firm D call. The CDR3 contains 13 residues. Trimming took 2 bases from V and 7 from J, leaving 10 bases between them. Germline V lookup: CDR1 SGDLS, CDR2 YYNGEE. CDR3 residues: CASSVGPTQPQHF. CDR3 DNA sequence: TGTGCCAGCAGCGTCGGACCCACCCAGCCCCAGCATTTT.

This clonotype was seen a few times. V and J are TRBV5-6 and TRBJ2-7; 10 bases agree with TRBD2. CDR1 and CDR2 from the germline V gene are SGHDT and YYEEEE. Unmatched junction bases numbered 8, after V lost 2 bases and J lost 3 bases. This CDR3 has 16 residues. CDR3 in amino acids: CASSFASGRAIYEQYF. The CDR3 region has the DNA TGTGCCAGCAGCTTTGCAAGCGGGAGGGCCATCTACGAGCAGTACTTC.

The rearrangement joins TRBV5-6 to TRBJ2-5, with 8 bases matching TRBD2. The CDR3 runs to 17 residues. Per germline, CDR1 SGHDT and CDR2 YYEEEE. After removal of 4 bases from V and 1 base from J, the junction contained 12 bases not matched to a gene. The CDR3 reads CASSNEAGVASQETQYF. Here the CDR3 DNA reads TGTGCCAGCAGCAACGAAGCGGGAGTGGCCAGCCAAGAGACCCAGTACTTC.

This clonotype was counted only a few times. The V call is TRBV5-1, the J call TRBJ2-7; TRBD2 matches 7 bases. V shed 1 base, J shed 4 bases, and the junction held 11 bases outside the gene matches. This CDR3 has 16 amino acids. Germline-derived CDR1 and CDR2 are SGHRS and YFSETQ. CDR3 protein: CASSLSRDYLGYEQYF. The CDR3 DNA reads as TGCGCCAGCAGCTTGTCCAGGGACTACCTTGGATACGAGCAGTACTTC.

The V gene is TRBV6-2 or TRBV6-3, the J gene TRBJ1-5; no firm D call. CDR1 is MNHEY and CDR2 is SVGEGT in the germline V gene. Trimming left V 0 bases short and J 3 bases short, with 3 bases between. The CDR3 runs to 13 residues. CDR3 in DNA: TGTGCCAGCAGTTACTCTCCCAATCAGCCCCAGCATTTT. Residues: CASSYSPNQPQHF.

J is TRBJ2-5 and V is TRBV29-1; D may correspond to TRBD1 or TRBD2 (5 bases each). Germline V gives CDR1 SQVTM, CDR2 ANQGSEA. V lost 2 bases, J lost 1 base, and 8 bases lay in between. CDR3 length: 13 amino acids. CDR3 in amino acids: CSVELGVQETQYF. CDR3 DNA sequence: TGCAGCGTTGAATTGGGGGTCCAAGAGACCCAGTACTTC.

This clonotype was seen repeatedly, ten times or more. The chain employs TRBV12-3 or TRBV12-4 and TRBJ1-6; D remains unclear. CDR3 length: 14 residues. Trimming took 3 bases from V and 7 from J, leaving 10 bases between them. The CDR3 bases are TGTGCCAGCAGTTTGGGGTCATTCAATTCACCCCTCCACTTT. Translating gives CASSLGSFNSPLHF.

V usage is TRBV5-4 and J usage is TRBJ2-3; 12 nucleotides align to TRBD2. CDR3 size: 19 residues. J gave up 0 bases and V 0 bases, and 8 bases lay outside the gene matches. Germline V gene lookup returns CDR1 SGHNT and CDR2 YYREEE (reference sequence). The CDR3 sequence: CASSLGLAGGPASTDTQYF. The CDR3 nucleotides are TGTGCCAGCAGCTTGGGGCTAGCGGGGGGGCCTGCTAGCACAGATACGCAGTATTTT.

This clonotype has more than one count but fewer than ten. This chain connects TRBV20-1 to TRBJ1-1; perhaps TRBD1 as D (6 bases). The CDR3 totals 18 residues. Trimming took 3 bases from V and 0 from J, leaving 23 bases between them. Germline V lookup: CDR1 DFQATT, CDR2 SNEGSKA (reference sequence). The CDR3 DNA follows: TGCAGTGCTAGGAGGGGGAGGGGCGGGCTGGTCATGAACACTGAAGCTTTCTTT. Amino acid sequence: CSARRGRGGLVMNTEAFF.

CDR3 sequence reads: CASSLGGRRSNYGYTF. The CDR3 coding sequence is TGTGCCAGCAGTTTAGGAGGCAGGCGATCTAACTATGGCTACACCTTC. This chain connects TRBV12-3 or TRBV12-4 to TRBJ1-2; D not resolved. V was clipped by 1 base and J by 0 bases, with 12 bases between them. The CDR3 sequence is 16 residues long.

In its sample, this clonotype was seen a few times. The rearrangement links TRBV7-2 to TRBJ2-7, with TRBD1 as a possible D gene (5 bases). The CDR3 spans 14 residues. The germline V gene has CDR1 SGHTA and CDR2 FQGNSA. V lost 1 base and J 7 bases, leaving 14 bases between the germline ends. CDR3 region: CASSLVQVLGEQYF. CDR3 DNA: TGTGCCAGCAGCTTAGTACAGGTATTAGGGGAGCAGTACTTC.